This TCR beta chain was sequenced during a study of breast tumors, draining lymph nodes, adjacent tissues. Points from the study as a whole: Tumor TCR diversity was below lymph nodes but above nontumor tissue. Tumor and nontumor repertoires were significantly more similar in luminal-like than in basal-like breast cancer. The lymph node origin of tumor T cells was framed as consistent with a hypothesis, not demonstrated. Most tumor T cells seemingly derive from lymph node, then expand in tumor.

CDR3 length: 12 residues. CDR1 and CDR2 (germline): SNHLY, FYNNEI. V was pared by 6 bases and J by 7 bases, with 3 bases of the junction left unmatched. Each CDR3 protein is one row after TCRdb ran MiXCR on the multiplex PCR reads. The sample shows tens of thousands of distinct CDR3 sequences, roughly 23% of them seen only once. This clonotype appeared many times. Its cognate antigen is unknown. The chain carries TRBV2 and TRBJ1-2; 9 nucleotides match TRBD1. This clonotype originated in a female donor with breast cancer. Some clones in this sample may be carry-over from other donors' samples. What was sequenced was breast tumor tissue. The CDR3 coding sequence is TGTGCCAGCAGACAGGGGGCGATTGGCTACACCTTC. It yields the protein CASRQGAIGYTF. The variable domain in full, completed from reference TRBV2 and TRBJ1-2, reads EPEVTQTPSHQVTQMGQEVILRCVPISNHLYFYWYRQILGQKVEFLVSFYNNEISEKSEIFDDQFSVERPDGSNFTLKIRSTKLEDSAMYFCASRQGAIGYTFGSGTRLTVV.